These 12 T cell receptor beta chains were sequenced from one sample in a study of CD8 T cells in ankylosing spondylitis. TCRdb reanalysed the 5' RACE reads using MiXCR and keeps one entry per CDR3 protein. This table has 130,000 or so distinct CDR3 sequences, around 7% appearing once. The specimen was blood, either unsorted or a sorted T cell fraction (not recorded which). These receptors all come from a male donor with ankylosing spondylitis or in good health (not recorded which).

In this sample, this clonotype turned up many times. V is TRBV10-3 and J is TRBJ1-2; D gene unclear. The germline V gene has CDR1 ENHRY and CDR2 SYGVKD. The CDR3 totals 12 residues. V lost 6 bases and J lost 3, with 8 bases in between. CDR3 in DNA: TGTGCCATCAGGGAGGCAGACTATGGCTACACCTTC. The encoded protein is CAIREADYGYTF.

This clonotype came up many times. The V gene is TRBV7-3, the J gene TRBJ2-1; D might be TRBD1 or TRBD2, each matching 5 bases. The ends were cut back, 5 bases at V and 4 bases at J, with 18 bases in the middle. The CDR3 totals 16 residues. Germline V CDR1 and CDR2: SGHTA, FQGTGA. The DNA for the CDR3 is TGTGCCAGCAGCCCCTACGGTGGGGGAACATACAATGAGCAGTTCTTC. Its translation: CASSPYGGGTYNEQFF.

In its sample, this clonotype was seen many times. The CDR3 nucleotides read TGTGCCAGCAGCTTCCCGGGACAGGGGGCAGCTGGCTACACCTTC. It translates to CASSFPGQGAAGYTF. This chain uses TRBV5-4 with TRBJ1-2; 12 bases are a match to TRBD1. CDR3 length: 15 amino acids. With V trimmed by 2 bases and J by 7 bases, 6 bases remained unmatched. Germline V lookup: CDR1 SGHNT, CDR2 YYREEE (reference sequence).

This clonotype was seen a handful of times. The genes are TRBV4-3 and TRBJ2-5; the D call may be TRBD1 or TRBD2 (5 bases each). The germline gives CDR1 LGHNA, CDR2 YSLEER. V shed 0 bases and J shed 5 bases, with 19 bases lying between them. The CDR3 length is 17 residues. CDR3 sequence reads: CASSQDLGQGRAETQYF. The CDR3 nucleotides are TGCGCCAGCAGCCAAGATCTGGGTCAGGGACGTGCGGAGACCCAGTACTTC.

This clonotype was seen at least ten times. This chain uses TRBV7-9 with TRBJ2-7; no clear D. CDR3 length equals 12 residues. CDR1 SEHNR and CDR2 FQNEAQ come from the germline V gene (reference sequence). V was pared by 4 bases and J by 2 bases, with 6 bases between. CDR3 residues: CASSSNTYEQYF. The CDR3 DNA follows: TGTGCCAGCAGCTCAAACACCTACGAGCAGTACTTC.

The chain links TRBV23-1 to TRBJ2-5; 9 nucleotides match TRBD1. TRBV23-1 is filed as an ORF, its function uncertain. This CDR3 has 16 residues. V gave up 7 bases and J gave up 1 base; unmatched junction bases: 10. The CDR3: CASKIGTGLSQETQYF. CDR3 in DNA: TGCGCCAGCAAGATTGGGACAGGGTTGTCCCAAGAGACCCAGTACTTC.

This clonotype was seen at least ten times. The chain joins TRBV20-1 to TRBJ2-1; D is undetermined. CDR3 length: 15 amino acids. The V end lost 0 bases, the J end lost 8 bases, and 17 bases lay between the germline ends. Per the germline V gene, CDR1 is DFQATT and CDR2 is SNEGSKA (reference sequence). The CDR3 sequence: CSARDGSLGRYEQFF. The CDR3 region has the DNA TGCAGTGCTAGAGATGGGTCCTTGGGTCGCTATGAGCAGTTCTTC.

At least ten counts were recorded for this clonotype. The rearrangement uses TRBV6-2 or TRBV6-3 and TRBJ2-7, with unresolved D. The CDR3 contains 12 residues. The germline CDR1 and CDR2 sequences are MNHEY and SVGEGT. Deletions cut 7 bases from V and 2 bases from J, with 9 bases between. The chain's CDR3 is CASTTTTYEQYF. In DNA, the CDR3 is TGTGCCAGCACGACAACGACCTACGAGCAGTACTTC.

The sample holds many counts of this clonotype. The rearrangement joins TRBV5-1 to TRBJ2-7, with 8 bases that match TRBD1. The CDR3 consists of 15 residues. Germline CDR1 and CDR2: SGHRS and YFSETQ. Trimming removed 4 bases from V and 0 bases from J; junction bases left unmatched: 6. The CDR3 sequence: CASSTDRALSYEQYF. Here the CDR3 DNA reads TGCGCCAGCAGCACGGACAGGGCACTCTCCTACGAGCAGTACTTC.

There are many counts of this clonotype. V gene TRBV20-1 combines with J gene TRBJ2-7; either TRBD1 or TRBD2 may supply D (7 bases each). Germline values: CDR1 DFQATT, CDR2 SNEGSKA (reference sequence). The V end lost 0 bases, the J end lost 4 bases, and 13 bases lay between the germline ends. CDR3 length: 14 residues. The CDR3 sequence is CSARDQGGLYEQYF. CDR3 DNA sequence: TGCAGTGCTAGAGACCAGGGGGGGCTTTACGAGCAGTACTTC.

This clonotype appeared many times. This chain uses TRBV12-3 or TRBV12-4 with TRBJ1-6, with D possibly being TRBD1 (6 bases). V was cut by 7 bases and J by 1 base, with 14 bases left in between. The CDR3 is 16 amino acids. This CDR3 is CASKGTPQSYNSPLHF. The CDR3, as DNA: TGTGCCAGCAAAGGGACACCGCAATCCTATAATTCACCCCTCCACTTT.

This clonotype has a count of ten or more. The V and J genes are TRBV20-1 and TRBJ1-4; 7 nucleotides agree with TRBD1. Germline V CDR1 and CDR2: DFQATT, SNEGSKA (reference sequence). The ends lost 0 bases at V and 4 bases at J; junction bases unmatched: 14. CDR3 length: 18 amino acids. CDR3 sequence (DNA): TGCAGTGCTAGAGACCCGGGAACAGGGGCAAATTTTAATGAAAAACTGTTTTTT. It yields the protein CSARDPGTGANFNEKLFF.